The T cell receptor (beta chain) under discussion was sequenced for a study of blood T cells in healthy people across ages. General study results and limits: A roughly linear age-dependent decrease characterized TCR beta diversity per million T cells. Unsorted PBMC input precluded a conclusive naive versus antigen-experienced comparison.

Germline-derived CDR1 and CDR2 are SGHRS and YFSETQ. This CDR3 comprises 14 residues. Trimming cost V 7 bases and J 3 bases, with 16 bases left between them. It was with a sample-barcoded 5' primer and a J-beta primer mix that a second PCR of about 6 to 12 cycles was run. The template-switch adaptor, which had 12 random nucleotides, put a tag on each cDNA molecule. One entry per CDR3 protein results from TCRdb running MiXCR on the 5' RACE reads. The table includes about 1.8 million distinct CDR3 sequences, 40% to 55% detected once. As to this clonotype: Its matching antigen is unknown.

The clonotype originates from a woman between 40 and 50 years old in good health. V usage is TRBV5-1 and J usage is TRBJ1-2; the D gene is possibly TRBD1 (5 bases). The sequencing sample was made of blood. The CDR3 sequence is CASRNLRGDYGYTF. The CDR3 region has the DNA TGCGCCAGCCGTAACCTGCGGGGGGACTATGGCTACACCTTC.